The clone carrying this TCR beta chain was seen just once. These data are taken from a study of blood T cell repertoires in COVID-19. About the research overall: Nucleic acid was either cDNA or gDNA, and it came from T cells, B-cell-depleted T cells, or PBMCs.

This table comes from immunoSEQ multiplex PCR, and its TCRdb copy is limited to in-frame clones, with some not included. The sample carries approximately 260,000 clones, roughly nine tenths recorded once. The CDR3 loop spans 11 amino acids. Looked up from germline, CDR1 is LNHDA and CDR2 is SQIVND (reference sequence). V shed 5 bases and J shed 4 bases, with 3 bases lying between them. This TCR derives from a man between 18 and 35 years old with active or convalescent COVID-19. The source material was peripheral blood. The rearrangement joins TRBV19 to TRBJ2-1; the D is unclear. The CDR3 DNA follows: TGTGCCAGTAGTCGTTACAATGAGCAGTTCTTC. This gives the protein CASSRYNEQFF.